This TCR beta chain was recorded in a study of T-cell memory formation after mild COVID-19. Looking at the study overall: Clustering of TCRs was largely donor specific. Study observations and caveats: Researchers found some responding clones in pre-infection memory, a sign that cross-reactive memory joined. Among clones peaking at day 37 in the second wave, SARS-CoV-2 specificity remained unconfirmed.

TCR alpha and TCR beta cDNA libraries with sample barcodes and UMIs came from 5'RACE using constant-segment primers. MiXCR was run by TCRdb on the 5' RACE reads, yielding one entry per CDR3 protein. This repertoire shows 400,000 or so distinct CDR3 sequences, roughly 20% found once; its top ten account for about 8.8%. Regarding this clonotype: The antigen remains unidentified.

Germline V lookup: CDR1 DFQATT, CDR2 SNEGSKA (reference sequence). V was clipped by 1 base and J by 2 bases; unmatched bases: 11. This CDR3 contains 17 residues. The TCR originated in an adult woman who had mild COVID-19 (a few samples of this study predate the infection). Cell type and time point are not known. The V and J genes are TRBV20-1 and TRBJ2-1; 7 nucleotides align to TRBD2. The sequencing sample was made of PBMCs or a T cell subset sorted from them (not recorded which). CDR3 sequence reads: CSARGTPGLGTYNEQFF. The CDR3 DNA follows: TGCAGTGCTAGAGGAACCCCCGGACTAGGGACCTACAATGAGCAGTTCTTC.